This record concerns one TCR beta chain sequence. The junction had 13 bases not matched to a gene; V was cut back by 6 bases and J by 0 bases. The CDR3 totals 19 residues. The V gene's germline CDR1 is LNHDA and CDR2 SQIVND (reference sequence). Sequencing used cDNA as its template, made by extracting RNA and reverse transcribing it. Data came from immunoSEQ multiplex PCR; TCRdb stores just in-frame clones and leaves some out. The sample carries around 150,000 clones, 62% recorded once. This entry belongs to a study of CD8+ T cells in alopecia areata. Sequencing was carried out using CD8+ T cells sorted from blood. The V and J genes are TRBV19 and TRBJ2-6; 8 nucleotides line up with TRBD1. This sequence was found in a human donor in good health. CDR3 region: CASSPLRGQGSSGANVLTF. CDR3 bases: TGTGCCAGTAGCCCCCTCCGAGGACAGGGAAGCTCTGGGGCCAACGTCCTGACTTTC.